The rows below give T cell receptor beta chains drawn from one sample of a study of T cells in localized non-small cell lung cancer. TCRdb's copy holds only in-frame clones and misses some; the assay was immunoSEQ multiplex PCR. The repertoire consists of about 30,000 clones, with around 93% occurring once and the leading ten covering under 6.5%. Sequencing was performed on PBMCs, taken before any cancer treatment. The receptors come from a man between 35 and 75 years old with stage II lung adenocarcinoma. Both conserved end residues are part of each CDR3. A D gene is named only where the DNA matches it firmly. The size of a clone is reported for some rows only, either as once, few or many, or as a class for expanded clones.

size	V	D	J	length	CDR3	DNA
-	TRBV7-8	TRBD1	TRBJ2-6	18	CASSLYDRGRSGANVLTF	TGTGCCAGCAGCTTATACGACAGGGGGCGATCTGGGGCCAACGTCCTGACTTTC
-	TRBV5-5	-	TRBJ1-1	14	CASSLWGVNTEAFF	TGTGCCAGCAGCTTATGGGGGGTGAACACTGAAGCTTTCTTT
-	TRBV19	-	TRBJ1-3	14	CASWKTDSGNTIYF	TGTGCCAGCTGGAAGACAGACTCTGGAAACACCATATATTTT
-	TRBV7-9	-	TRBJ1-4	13	CASSLVGNEKLFF	TGTGCCAGCAGCTTAGTAGGGAATGAAAAACTGTTTTTT
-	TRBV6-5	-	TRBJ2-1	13	CASSDTRMDEQFF	TGTGCCAGCAGCGACACTCGGATGGATGAGCAGTTCTTC
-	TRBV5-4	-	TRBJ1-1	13	CASSLGGETEAFF	TGTGCCAGCAGCTTGGGGGGCGAGACTGAAGCTTTCTTT
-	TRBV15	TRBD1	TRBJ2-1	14	CATSRGQGRNEQFF	TGTGCCACCAGCAGGGGACAGGGTCGGAATGAGCAGTTCTTC
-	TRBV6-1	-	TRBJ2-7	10	CASSPRVQYF	TGTGCCAGCAGTCCCCGAGTGCAGTACTTC
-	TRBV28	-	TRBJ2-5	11	CASSLMETQYF	TGTGCCAGCAGTTTAATGGAGACCCAGTACTTC
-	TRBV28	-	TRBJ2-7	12	CASSFRFSEQYF	TGTGCCAGCAGTTTTAGGTTCAGCGAGCAGTACTTC
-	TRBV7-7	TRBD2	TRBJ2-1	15	CASSPGGRQNNEQFF	TGTGCCAGCAGCCCGGGCGGGAGGCAAAACAATGAGCAGTTCTTC
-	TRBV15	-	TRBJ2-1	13	CATSRPNGDEQFF	TGTGCCACCAGCAGGCCCAACGGGGATGAGCAGTTCTTC
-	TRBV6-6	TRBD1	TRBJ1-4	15	CASSPWTGVNEKLFF	TGTGCCAGCAGTCCTTGGACAGGGGTTAATGAAAAACTGTTTTTT
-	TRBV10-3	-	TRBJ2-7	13	CAIRGDSPYEQYF	TGTGCCATCAGGGGGGACTCGCCCTACGAGCAGTACTTC
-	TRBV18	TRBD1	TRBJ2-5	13	CASSPTGMETQYF	TGTGCCAGCTCACCGACAGGGATGGAGACCCAGTACTTC
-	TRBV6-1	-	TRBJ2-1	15	CASRQRAGSYNEQFF	TGTGCCAGCAGGCAAAGGGCAGGGTCCTACAATGAGCAGTTCTTC
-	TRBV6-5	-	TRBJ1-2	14	CASSLQVSRDGYTF	TGTGCCAGCAGTCTGCAGGTTTCACGAGATGGCTACACCTTC
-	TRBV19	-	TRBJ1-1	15	CASSPRLYGYTEAFF	TGTGCCAGTAGTCCCAGACTTTACGGGTACACTGAAGCTTTCTTT
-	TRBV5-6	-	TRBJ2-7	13	CASSPASSYEQYF	TGTGCCAGCAGCCCGGCCAGCTCCTACGAGCAGTACTTC
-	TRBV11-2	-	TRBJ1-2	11	CASSFRGGYTF	TGTGCCAGCAGCTTTAGGGGCGGCTACACCTTC
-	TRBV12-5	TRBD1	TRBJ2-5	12	CASGGDSGLQYF	TGTGCTAGTGGTGGGGACAGCGGTCTGCAGTACTTC
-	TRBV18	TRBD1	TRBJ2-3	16	CASSTPEGQGPDTQYF	TGTGCCAGCTCAACTCCCGAGGGACAGGGACCAGATACGCAGTATTTT
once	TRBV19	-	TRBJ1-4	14	CASSRRLRNEKLFF	TGTGCCAGTAGTCGCCGACTCCGGAATGAAAAACTGTTTTTT
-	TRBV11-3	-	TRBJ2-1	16	CASSPRARAPANEQFF	TGTGCCAGCAGCCCACGGGCCCGGGCCCCGGCCAATGAGCAGTTCTTC
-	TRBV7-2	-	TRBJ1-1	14	CASSFQGQNTEAFF	TGTGCCAGCAGCTTTCAGGGCCAGAACACTGAAGCTTTCTTT
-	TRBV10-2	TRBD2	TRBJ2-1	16	CASSGLAGIVNNEQFF	TGCGCCAGCAGCGGACTAGCGGGAATAGTTAACAATGAGCAGTTCTTC
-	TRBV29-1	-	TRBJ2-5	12	CSVERIQETQYF	TGCAGCGTTGAAAGGATCCAAGAGACCCAGTACTTC
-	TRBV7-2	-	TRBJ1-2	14	CASSLNPDSYGYTF	TGTGCCAGCAGCTTAAATCCAGACTCCTATGGCTACACCTTC
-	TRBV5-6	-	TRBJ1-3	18	CASSLLILQLFSGNTIYF	TGTGCCAGCAGCTTATTAATTTTACAGTTATTCTCTGGAAACACCATATATTTT
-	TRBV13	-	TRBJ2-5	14	CASSQPGPRETQYF	TGTGCCAGCAGCCAACCGGGTCCGAGAGAGACCCAGTACTTC
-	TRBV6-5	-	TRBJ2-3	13	CASTPGASNTQYF	TGTGCCAGCACCCCAGGGGCCAGTAATACGCAGTATTTT
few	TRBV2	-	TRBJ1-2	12	CASSPAAYGYTF	TGTGCCAGCAGCCCGGCAGCGTATGGCTACACCTTC
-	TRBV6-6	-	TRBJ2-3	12	CASSDNPDTQYF	TGTGCCAGCAGCGACAATCCAGATACGCAGTATTTT
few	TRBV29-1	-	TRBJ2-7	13	CSVDSQGGYEQYF	TGCAGCGTTGATAGTCAGGGTGGGTACGAGCAGTACTTC
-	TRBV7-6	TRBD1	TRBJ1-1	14	CASSLGQGNTEAFF	TGTGCCAGCAGCTTAGGACAGGGGAACACTGAAGCTTTCTTT
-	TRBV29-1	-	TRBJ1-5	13	CSVGGGGNQPQHF	TGCAGCGTTGGGGGGGGCGGCAATCAGCCCCAGCATTTT
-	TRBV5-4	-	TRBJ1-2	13	CASSADSNYGYTF	TGTGCCAGCAGCGCCGACAGTAACTATGGCTACACCTTC
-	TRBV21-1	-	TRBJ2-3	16	CASSKALWPVADTQYF	TGTGCCAGCAGCAAAGCGCTTTGGCCAGTTGCAGATACGCAGTATTTT
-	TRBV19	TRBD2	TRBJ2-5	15	CASKTSGRGRETQYF	TGTGCCAGCAAAACATCGGGGAGGGGTCGCGAGACCCAGTACTTC
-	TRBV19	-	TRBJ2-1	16	CASSRGGLSPYNEQFF	TGTGCCAGCAGTAGGGGGGGTTTATCTCCTTACAATGAGCAGTTCTTC
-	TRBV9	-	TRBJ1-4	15	CASSESGTTSEKLFF	TGTGCCAGCAGCGAGAGCGGGACTACGTCTGAAAAACTGTTTTTT
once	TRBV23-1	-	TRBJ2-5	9	CASSQRKYF	TGCGCCAGCAGTCAACGAAAGTACTTC
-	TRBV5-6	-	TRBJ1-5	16	CASSPTGVGSNQPQHF	TGTGCCAGCAGCCCCACGGGGGTAGGGAGCAATCAGCCCCAGCATTTT
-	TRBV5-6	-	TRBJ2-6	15	CASSLRGSGANVLTF	TGTGCCAGCAGCTTACGGGGCTCTGGGGCCAACGTCCTGACTTTC
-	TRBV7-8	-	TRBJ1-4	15	CASSRSGGSNEKLFF	TGTGCCAGCAGCCGCAGTGGCGGGTCTAATGAAAAACTGTTTTTT
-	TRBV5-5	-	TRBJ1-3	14	CASSLIISGNTIYF	TGTGCCAGCAGCTTGATTATCTCTGGAAACACCATATATTTT
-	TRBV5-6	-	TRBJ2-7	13	CASSPGTTYEQYF	TGTGCCAGCAGCCCGGGTACCACCTACGAGCAGTACTTC